This passage covers 30 T cell receptor beta chains from one sample sequenced in a study of blood T cell repertoires in COVID-19. Clones were read by immunoSEQ multiplex PCR, and TCRdb kept only the in-frame ones, dropping some. The sample has roughly 15,000 clones, roughly 79% seen once. The source material was peripheral blood. These receptors came from a man aged 65 to 79 with active or convalescent COVID-19.

This sequence joins TRBV19 and TRBJ2-1; the match to TRBD2 covers 13 bases. The trim removed 5 bases at V and 10 bases at J, leaving 8 bases unmatched. CDR3 length equals 15 residues. Germline V gene data show CDR1 as LNHDA and CDR2 as SQIVND (reference sequence). CDR3 nucleotides: TGTGCCAGTAGTCCAGGACTAGCGGGAGAAATAGAGCAGTTCTTC. Translation: CASSPGLAGEIEQFF.

J is TRBJ2-3 and V is TRBV7-9; TRBD1 might be the D (5 bases). With 1 base removed from V and 2 bases from J, the gap between germline ends came to 16 bases. The CDR3 spans 17 residues. The germline V gene has CDR1 SEHNR and CDR2 FQNEAQ (reference sequence). The CDR3 reads CASSLERQFSHTDTQYF. As DNA, the CDR3 is TGTGCCAGCAGCTTAGAGAGACAGTTTAGCCACACAGATACGCAGTATTTT.

The chain links TRBV12-3 or TRBV12-4 to TRBJ2-7, with D maybe TRBD2 (5 bases). This CDR3 is 13 amino acids long. V was shortened by 6 bases and J by 1 base, with 10 bases between the two germline ends. The CDR3 DNA follows: TGTGCCAGCAGCCCCGGGATATCCTACGAGCAGTACTTC. Its protein is CASSPGISYEQYF.

For this clone: At one end the junction does not follow the germline gene, possibly because of a read error. The chain joins TRBV2 to TRBJ2-2; D is possibly TRBD1 (6 bases). Germline V gives CDR1 SNHLY, CDR2 FYNNEI. The length of the CDR3 is 14 residues. The CDR3 sequence is CASSEAGVAGELFF. For the CDR3, the DNA is TGTGCCAGCAGCGAAGCAGGGGTGGCCGGGGAGCTGTTTTTT.

The CDR3, as DNA: TGTGCCAGCAGTTACCGCCGATCGGACACCGGGGAGCTGTTTTTT. Protein: CASSYRRSDTGELFF. The chain couples TRBV6-6 to TRBJ2-2, with D unresolved. Germline assignment: CDR1 MNHNY and CDR2 SVGAGI (reference sequence). CDR3 length: 15 amino acids. The V end was cut by 2 bases, the J end by 3 bases, with 10 bases between.

The J gene is TRBJ1-2, the V gene TRBV19, with D maybe TRBD1 (6 bases). Trimming removed 7 bases from V and 7 bases from J, with 16 bases in between. CDR1 is LNHDA and CDR2 is SQIVND in the germline V gene (reference sequence). The CDR3 runs to 13 residues. This CDR3 is CASNRDPIRGYTF. CDR3 DNA: TGTGCCAGTAACAGGGATCCAATCCGTGGCTACACCTTC.

V and J are TRBV5-6 and TRBJ2-7; the match to TRBD1 covers 9 bases. This CDR3 comprises 15 residues. Germline-derived CDR1 and CDR2 are SGHDT and YYEEEE. The V segment lost 3 bases and the J segment 2 bases; nucleotides outside the gene matches: 6. DNA for the CDR3: TGTGCCAGCAGCTCCCGGGACAGGGTTACCTACGAGCAGTACTTC. This codes for CASSSRDRVTYEQYF.

This clone was observed a single time. The chain recombines TRBV6-1 with TRBJ1-2, with D unclear. CDR3 length: 14 residues. Germline CDR1 is MNHNS and CDR2 is SASEGT. V was trimmed by 3 bases and J by 2 bases, leaving 10 bases between them. In DNA form, the CDR3 reads TGTGCCAGCAGTGAGGCGGGAACGAACTATGGCTACACCTTC. Translation: CASSEAGTNYGYTF.

The chain employs TRBV20-1 and TRBJ2-2, with D uncertain. Germline V CDR1 and CDR2: DFQATT, SNEGSKA (reference sequence). With 3 bases removed from V and 5 bases from J, the gap between germline ends came to 4 bases. There are 11 residues in the CDR3. The CDR3 spells CSARRTGELFF. Here the CDR3 DNA reads TGCAGTGCTAGGCGGACCGGGGAGCTGTTTTTT.

V and J are TRBV11-2 and TRBJ2-7, with no clear D. The V gene lost 0 bases and the J gene lost 2 bases, with 5 bases spanning the gap. CDR1 SGHAT and CDR2 FQNNGV come from the germline V gene. The CDR3 sequence is 13 residues long. CDR3 sequence (DNA): TGTGCCAGCAGCTTAGATGGCCCCTACGAGCAGTACTTC. Residues: CASSLDGPYEQYF.

The V gene is TRBV28, the J gene TRBJ2-7, with 13 bases that match TRBD2. The V and J ends lost 6 bases and 3 bases, in that order; junction bases with no gene match: 2. Germline CDR1 and CDR2: MDHEN and SYDVKM. This CDR3 has 14 residues. The CDR3 is CASRRLAGGYEQYF. The DNA for the CDR3 is TGTGCCAGCAGAAGACTAGCGGGAGGCTACGAGCAGTACTTC.

The chain carries TRBV5-1 and TRBJ1-2; the match to TRBD1 covers 7 bases. Germline V gene data show CDR1 as SGHRS and CDR2 as YFSETQ. The CDR3 is 14 amino acids. J lost 8 bases, V lost 3 bases, and 10 bases had no gene match. For the CDR3, the DNA is TGCGCCAGCAGCTCACAACAGGGGAAGCACGGCTACACCTTC. It specifies CASSSQQGKHGYTF.

The rearrangement uses TRBV10-3 and TRBJ1-4, with 9 bases aligning to TRBD1. The CDR3 has 13 residues. The germline CDR1 and CDR2 sequences are ENHRY and SYGVKD. The trim removed 10 bases at V and 5 bases at J, leaving 5 bases unmatched. CDR3 sequence: CATRDRENEKLFF. Written as DNA, the CDR3 is TGTGCCACCAGGGACAGGGAAAATGAAAAACTGTTTTTT.

The chain combines TRBV7-3 with TRBJ2-2, with TRBD2 identical over 11 bases. The CDR3 extends over 15 amino acids. The V and J ends lost 3 bases and 4 bases, in that order; junction bases with no gene match: 1. The germline gives CDR1 SGHTA, CDR2 FQGTGA. The CDR3 sequence: CASSLLAGGTGELFF. DNA of the CDR3: TGTGCCAGCAGCTTGCTAGCGGGAGGCACCGGGGAGCTGTTTTTT.

CDR3 sequence: CASSFRTGLNGYTF. CDR3 in DNA: TGTGCCAGCAGTTTTAGGACAGGGTTAAATGGCTACACCTTC. The gene calls are TRBV27 and TRBJ1-2, with 8 bases fitting TRBD1. Germline V gene lookup returns CDR1 MNHEY and CDR2 SMNVEV (reference sequence). Trimming removed 3 bases from V and 6 bases from J; junction bases left unmatched: 6. This CDR3 has 14 residues.

The chain couples TRBV24-1 to TRBJ2-5, with 7 bases identical to TRBD1. CDR1 and CDR2 from the germline V gene are KGHDR and SFDVKD. The V segment lost 0 bases and the J segment 1 base; nucleotides outside the gene matches: 10. This CDR3 is built from 18 residues. The CDR3 here is CATSDLKGKRGPQETQYF. The DNA for the CDR3 is TGTGCCACCAGTGATTTGAAGGGTAAAAGGGGGCCCCAAGAGACCCAGTACTTC.

This chain links TRBV4-1 with TRBJ2-7; 12 bases agree with TRBD2. The CDR3 is 15 residues long. Germline V CDR1 and CDR2: MGHRA, YSYEKL. J lost 4 bases, V lost 4 bases, and 5 bases had no gene match. The CDR3 nucleotides read TGCGCCAGCAGCCCGCTAGCGGGAGGGAGGTACGAGCAGTACTTC. Encoded protein: CASSPLAGGRYEQYF.

J is TRBJ1-3 and V is TRBV2, with 7 nucleotides matching TRBD1. Germline V gene lookup returns CDR1 SNHLY and CDR2 FYNNEI. Trimming at V came to 2 bases and at J to 11 bases, leaving 3 bases not matched to a gene. The CDR3 has 12 amino acids. In DNA, the CDR3 is TGTGCCAGCAGTGAACAGGGGGTTGCCATATATTTT. Translating gives CASSEQGVAIYF.

The genes are TRBV7-3 and TRBJ2-5, with D possibly matching TRBD1 (5 bases). This CDR3 contains 17 residues. V was cut by 3 bases and J by 2 bases, with 19 bases left in between. Germline assignment: CDR1 SGHTA and CDR2 FQGTGA. DNA of the CDR3: TGTGCCAGCAGCTTGGTGGGGCGGATGGCACCACAAGAGACCCAGTACTTC. The encoded protein is CASSLVGRMAPQETQYF.

The genes are TRBV6-1 and TRBJ2-5; D possibly corresponds to TRBD1 (6 bases). V lost 4 bases, J lost 4 bases, and 19 bases lay in between. CDR3 size: 16 residues. Germline V CDR1 and CDR2: MNHNS, SASEGT. In nucleotides, the CDR3 is TGTGCCAGCAGTGCACAGGGCGGGCCCTCCAGAGAGACCCAGTACTTC. Protein: CASSAQGGPSRETQYF.

J is TRBJ1-5 and V is TRBV5-1; D might be TRBD1 (6 bases). Deletions cut 4 bases from V and 5 bases from J, with 10 bases between. This CDR3 has 13 amino acids. Germline V gene lookup returns CDR1 SGHRS and CDR2 YFSETQ. CDR3 residues: CASSQGWDQPQHF. CDR3 nucleotide sequence: TGCGCCAGCAGCCAGGGGTGGGATCAGCCCCAGCATTTT. Using reference TRBV5-1 and TRBJ1-5 for the parts outside the CDR3, the full variable domain is KAGVTQTPRYLIKTRGQQVTLSCSPISGHRSVSWYQQTPGQGLQFLFEYFSETQRNKGNFPGRFSGRQFSNSRSEMNVSTLELGDSALYLCASSQGWDQPQHFGDGTRLSIL.

The genes are TRBV11-3 and TRBJ2-7; unclear D gene. V gave up 5 bases and J gave up 1 base, with 12 bases separating them. This CDR3 region has 14 residues. CDR1 and CDR2 (germline): SGHNT, YENEEA. The CDR3 coding sequence is TGTGCCAGCAGCCCTGGCGGCAGTTCCTACGAGCAGTACTTC. Translation gives CASSPGGSSYEQYF.

The chain couples TRBV5-4 to TRBJ2-3, with D maybe TRBD2 (6 bases). The CDR3 is 15 residues long. The germline gives CDR1 SGHNT, CDR2 YYREEE (reference sequence). V was cut by 4 bases and J by 2 bases, with 14 bases left in between. CDR3 residues: CASSQPGLPTDTQYF. In DNA form, the CDR3 reads TGTGCCAGCAGCCAGCCGGGACTTCCCACAGATACGCAGTATTTT.

The chain uses TRBV19 and TRBJ1-1, with D perhaps TRBD1 (6 bases). The germline V and J ends were trimmed by 10 bases and 2 bases, with 17 bases remaining between them. Germline V gene data show CDR1 as LNHDA and CDR2 as SQIVND (reference sequence). The CDR3 length is 14 residues. The CDR3 spells CATTQGQLNTEAFF. In DNA, the CDR3 is TGTGCCACGACCCAAGGACAGCTCAACACTGAAGCTTTCTTT.

This clone was found once. The V gene is TRBV6-1, the J gene TRBJ2-7, with a possible D match to TRBD2 (5 bases). The length of the CDR3 is 16 residues. Germline assignment: CDR1 MNHNS and CDR2 SASEGT. V dropped 1 base and J dropped 2 bases, with 15 bases sitting between them. Here the CDR3 DNA reads TGTGCCAGCAGTGAAGAAGGGAGCGGCAACCCCTACGAGCAGTACTTC. Amino acid sequence: CASSEEGSGNPYEQYF.

The chain recombines TRBV19 with TRBJ1-3; the D gene is possibly TRBD1 (6 bases). The V end was cut by 9 bases, the J end by 0 bases, with 27 bases between. The CDR3 is made up of 19 amino acids. CDR1 is LNHDA and CDR2 is SQIVND in the germline V gene (reference sequence). CDR3 sequence reads: CASSPLRDTGSGSGNTIYF. The CDR3 DNA is TGTGCCAGCTCCCCATTACGGGACACGGGATCGGGCTCTGGAAACACCATATATTTT.

J is TRBJ1-2 and V is TRBV7-2, with D possibly TRBD1 on 6 matching bases. The CDR3 has 13 amino acids. Trimming took 5 bases from V and 4 from J, leaving 11 bases between them. The germline V gene encodes CDR1 SGHTA and CDR2 FQGNSA. CDR3 protein: CASSGQLSYGYTF. The CDR3, as DNA: TGTGCCAGCAGCGGACAGCTTTCCTATGGCTACACCTTC.

CDR3: CASSLSGQGITEAFF. The CDR3 region has the DNA TGTGCCAGCAGTTTATCCGGACAGGGTATCACTGAAGCTTTCTTT. The chain has TRBV27 and TRBJ1-1, with 8 nucleotides matching TRBD1. Germline values: CDR1 MNHEY, CDR2 SMNVEV (reference sequence). Trimming at V came to 0 bases and at J to 4 bases, leaving 4 bases not matched to a gene. The CDR3 extends over 15 amino acids.

In DNA, the CDR3 is TGTGCCAGCAGCCGGGTCAGCGGGAGGGGGTACGAGCAGTACTTC. Translation gives CASSRVSGRGYEQYF. This chain uses TRBV2 with TRBJ2-7; 10 bases line up with TRBD2. This CDR3 has 15 amino acids. Trimming removed 6 bases from V and 4 bases from J; junction bases left unmatched: 9. Germline CDR1 is SNHLY and CDR2 is FYNNEI.

CDR3 nucleotides: TGTGCCAGCAGGCTAGCGGAAGAGACCCAGTACTTC. It specifies CASRLAEETQYF. The rearrangement links TRBV6-6 to TRBJ2-5; 7 bases are shared with TRBD2. Germline-derived CDR1 and CDR2 are MNHNY and SVGAGI (reference sequence). This CDR3 has 12 amino acids. The V segment lost 6 bases and the J segment 3 bases; nucleotides outside the gene matches: 1.